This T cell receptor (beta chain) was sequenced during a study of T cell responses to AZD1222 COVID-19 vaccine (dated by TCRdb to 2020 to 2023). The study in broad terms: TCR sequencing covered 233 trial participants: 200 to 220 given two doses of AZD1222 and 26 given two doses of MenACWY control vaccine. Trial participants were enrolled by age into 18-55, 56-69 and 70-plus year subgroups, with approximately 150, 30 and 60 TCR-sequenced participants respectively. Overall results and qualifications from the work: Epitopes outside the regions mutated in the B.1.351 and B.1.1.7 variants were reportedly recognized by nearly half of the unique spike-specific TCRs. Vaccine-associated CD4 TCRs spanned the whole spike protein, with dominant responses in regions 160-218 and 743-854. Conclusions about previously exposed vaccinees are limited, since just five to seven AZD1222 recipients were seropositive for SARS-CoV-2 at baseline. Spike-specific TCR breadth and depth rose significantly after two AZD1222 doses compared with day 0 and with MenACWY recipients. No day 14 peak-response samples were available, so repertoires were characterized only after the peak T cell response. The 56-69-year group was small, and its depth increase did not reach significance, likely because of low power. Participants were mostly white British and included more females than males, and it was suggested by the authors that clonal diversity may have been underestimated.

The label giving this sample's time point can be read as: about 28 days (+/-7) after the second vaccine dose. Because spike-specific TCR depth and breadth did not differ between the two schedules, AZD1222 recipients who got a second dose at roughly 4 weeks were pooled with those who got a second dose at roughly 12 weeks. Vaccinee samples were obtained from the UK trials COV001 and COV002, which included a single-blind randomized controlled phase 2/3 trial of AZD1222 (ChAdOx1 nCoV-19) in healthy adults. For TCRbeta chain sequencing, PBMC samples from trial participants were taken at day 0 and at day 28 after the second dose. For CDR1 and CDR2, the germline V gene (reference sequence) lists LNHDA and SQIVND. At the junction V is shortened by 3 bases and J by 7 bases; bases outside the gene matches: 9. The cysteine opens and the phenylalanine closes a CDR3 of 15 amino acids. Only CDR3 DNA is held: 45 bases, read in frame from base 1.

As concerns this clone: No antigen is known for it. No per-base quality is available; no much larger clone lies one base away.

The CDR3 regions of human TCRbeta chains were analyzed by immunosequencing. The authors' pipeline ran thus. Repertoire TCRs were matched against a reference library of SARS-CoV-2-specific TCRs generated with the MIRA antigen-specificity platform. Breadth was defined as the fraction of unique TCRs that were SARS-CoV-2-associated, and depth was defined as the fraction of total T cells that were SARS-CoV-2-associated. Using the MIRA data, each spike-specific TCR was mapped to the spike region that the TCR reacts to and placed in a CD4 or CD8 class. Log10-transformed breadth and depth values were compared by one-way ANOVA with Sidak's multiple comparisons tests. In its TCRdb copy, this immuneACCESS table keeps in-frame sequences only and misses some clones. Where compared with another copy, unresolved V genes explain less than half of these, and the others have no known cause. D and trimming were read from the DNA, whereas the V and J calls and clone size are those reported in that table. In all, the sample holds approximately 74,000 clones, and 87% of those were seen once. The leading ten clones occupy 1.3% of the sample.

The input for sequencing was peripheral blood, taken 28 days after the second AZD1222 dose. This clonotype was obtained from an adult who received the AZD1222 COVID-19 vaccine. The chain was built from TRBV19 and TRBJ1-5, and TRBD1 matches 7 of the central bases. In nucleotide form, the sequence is TGTGCCAGTAGTATTAACAGGGGAGGAGGACAGCCCCAGCATTTT. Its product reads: CASSINRGGGQPQHF.